Ten or more counts support the clone carrying this T cell receptor beta chain. Antigen: not known. Germline CDR1 and CDR2: KGHSH and LQKENI. The CDR3 contains 12 residues. Losses at the gene ends were 3 bases for V and 12 bases for J; bases not matched to a gene: 5. Assembly of TCR beta libraries relied on iRepertoire HTBI primers together with Arm-PCR of CDR3 regions. TCRdb re-called the multiplex PCR reads with MiXCR, one entry per CDR3 protein. The data hold 500,000 or so distinct CDR3 sequences, with 14% observed a single time. The sample comes from a study of regulatory T cells in long-lasting Graves disease. In the study overall: Antithyroid drug exposure in newly diagnosed Graves' patients had lasted under 3 months.

Time point defined: newly diagnosed GD, antithyroid drugs for less than 3 months. PBMCs were the source of the RNA used for TCR sequencing. Points from the study as a whole: When disease was persistent, TRBV28, TRBJ1-2 and TRBJ2-5 were the favored segments.

This sample also belongs to another study, concerning T cells in Graves' hyperthyroidism and ophthalmopathy. That paper adds: Ophthalmopathy was identified by the model a median roughly six months ahead of onset.

This specimen was peripheral blood mononuclear cells (PBMCs), taken at new diagnosis, from a patient treated with antithyroid drugs. The source of this sequence is a woman aged 50 to 60 with Graves disease. This chain uses TRBV18 with TRBJ1-1, with TRBD1 matching over 9 bases. The CDR3 DNA is TGTGCCAGCTCACCCCTGACAGGGGGGACTTTCTTT. Translation: CASSPLTGGTFF.